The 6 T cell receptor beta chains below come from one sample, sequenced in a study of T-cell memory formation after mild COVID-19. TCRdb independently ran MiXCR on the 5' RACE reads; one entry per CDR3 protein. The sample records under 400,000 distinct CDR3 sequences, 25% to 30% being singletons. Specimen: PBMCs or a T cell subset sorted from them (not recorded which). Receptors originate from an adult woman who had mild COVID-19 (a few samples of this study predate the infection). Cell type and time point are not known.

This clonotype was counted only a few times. This CDR3 is CSARSGTSGGKTDTQYF. The CDR3 coding sequence is TGCAGTGCTAGATCGGGGACTAGCGGGGGGAAAACAGATACGCAGTATTTT. The V gene is TRBV20-1, the J gene TRBJ2-3, with TRBD2 matching over 15 bases. Germline V CDR1 and CDR2: DFQATT, SNEGSKA (reference sequence). V shed 2 bases and J 3 bases; nucleotides not matched to a gene: 6. This CDR3 spans 17 amino acids.

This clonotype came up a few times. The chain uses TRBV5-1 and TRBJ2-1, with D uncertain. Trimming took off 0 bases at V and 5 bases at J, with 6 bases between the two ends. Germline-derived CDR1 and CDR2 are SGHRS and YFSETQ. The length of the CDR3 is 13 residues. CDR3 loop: CASSLARNNEQFF. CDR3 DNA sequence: TGCGCCAGCAGCTTGGCTAGGAACAATGAGCAGTTCTTC.

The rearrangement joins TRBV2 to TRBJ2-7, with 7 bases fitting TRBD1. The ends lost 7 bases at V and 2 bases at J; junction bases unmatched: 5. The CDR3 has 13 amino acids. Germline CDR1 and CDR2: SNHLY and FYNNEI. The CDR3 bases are TGTGCCAGCATAACGGGACAGCCCTACGAGCAGTACTTC. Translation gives CASITGQPYEQYF.

The DNA of the CDR3 is TGCGCCAGCACCCCGGACGGGAACACTGAAGCTTTCTTT. Translation gives CASTPDGNTEAFF. This chain links TRBV5-1 with TRBJ1-1; D call uncertain. The CDR3 loop spans 13 amino acids. From germline, CDR1 is SGHRS and CDR2 YFSETQ. The V and J ends lost 6 bases and 1 base respectively, with 10 bases between them.

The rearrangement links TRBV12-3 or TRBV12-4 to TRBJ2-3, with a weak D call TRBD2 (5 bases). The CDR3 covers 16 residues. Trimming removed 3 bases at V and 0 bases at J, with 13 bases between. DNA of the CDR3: TGTGCCAGCAGTTTGGAGCGGACCCTGAGCACAGATACGCAGTATTTT. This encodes CASSLERTLSTDTQYF.

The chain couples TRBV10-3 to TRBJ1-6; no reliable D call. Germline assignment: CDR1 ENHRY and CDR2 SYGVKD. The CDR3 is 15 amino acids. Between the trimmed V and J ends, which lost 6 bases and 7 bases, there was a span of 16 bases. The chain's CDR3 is CAIRGSAGENSPLHF. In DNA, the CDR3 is TGTGCCATCAGGGGGTCGGCTGGGGAGAATTCACCCCTCCACTTT.